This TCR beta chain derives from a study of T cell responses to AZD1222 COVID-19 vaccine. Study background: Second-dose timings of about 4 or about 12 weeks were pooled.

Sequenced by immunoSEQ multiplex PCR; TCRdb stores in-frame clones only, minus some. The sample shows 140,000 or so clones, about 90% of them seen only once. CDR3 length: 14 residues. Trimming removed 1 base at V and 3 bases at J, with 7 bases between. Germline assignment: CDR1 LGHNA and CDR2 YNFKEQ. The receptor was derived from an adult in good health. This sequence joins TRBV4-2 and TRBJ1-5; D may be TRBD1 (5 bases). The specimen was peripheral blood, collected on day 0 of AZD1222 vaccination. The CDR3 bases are TGTGCCAGCAGCCAAGTGGGGGACAATCAGCCCCAGCATTTT. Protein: CASSQVGDNQPQHF.